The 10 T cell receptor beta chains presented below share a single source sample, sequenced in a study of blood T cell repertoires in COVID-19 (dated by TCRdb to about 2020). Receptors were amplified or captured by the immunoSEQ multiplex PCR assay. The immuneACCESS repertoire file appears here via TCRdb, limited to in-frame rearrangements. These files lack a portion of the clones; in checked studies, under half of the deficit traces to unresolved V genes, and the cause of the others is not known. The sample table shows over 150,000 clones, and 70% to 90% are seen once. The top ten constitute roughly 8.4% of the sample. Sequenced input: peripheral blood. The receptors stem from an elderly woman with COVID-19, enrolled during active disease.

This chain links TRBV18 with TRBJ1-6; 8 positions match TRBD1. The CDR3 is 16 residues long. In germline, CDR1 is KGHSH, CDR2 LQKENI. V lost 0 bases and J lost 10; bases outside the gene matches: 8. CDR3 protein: CASSPPRGPARSPLHF. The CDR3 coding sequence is TGTGCCAGCTCACCACCCAGGGGGCCGGCGCGCTCACCCCTCCACTTT. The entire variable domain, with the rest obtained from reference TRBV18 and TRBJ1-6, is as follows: NAGVMQNPRHLVRRRGQEARLRCSPMKGHSHVYWYRQLPEEGLKFMVYLQKENIIDESGMPKERFSAEFPKEGPSILRIQQVVRGDSAAYFCASSPPRGPARSPLHFGNGTRLTVT.

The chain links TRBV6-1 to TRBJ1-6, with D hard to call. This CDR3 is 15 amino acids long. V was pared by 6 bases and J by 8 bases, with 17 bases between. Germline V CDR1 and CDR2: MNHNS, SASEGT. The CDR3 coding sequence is TGTGCCAGCAGATGGGAGCCTGGTGTGGATTCACCCCTCCACTTT. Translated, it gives CASRWEPGVDSPLHF.

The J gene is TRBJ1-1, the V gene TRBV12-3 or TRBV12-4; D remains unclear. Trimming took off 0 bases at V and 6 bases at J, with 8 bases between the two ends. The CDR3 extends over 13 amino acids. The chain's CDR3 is CASSLALAAEAFF. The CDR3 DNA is TGTGCCAGCAGTTTAGCCCTAGCGGCTGAAGCTTTCTTT.

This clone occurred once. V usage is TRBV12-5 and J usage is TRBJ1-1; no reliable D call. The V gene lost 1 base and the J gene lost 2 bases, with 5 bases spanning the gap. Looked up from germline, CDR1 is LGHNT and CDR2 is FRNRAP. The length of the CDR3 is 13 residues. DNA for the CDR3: TGTGCTAGTGGTTTGGAGCCCAACACTGAAGCTTTCTTT. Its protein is CASGLEPNTEAFF. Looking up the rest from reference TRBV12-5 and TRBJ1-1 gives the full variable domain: DARVTQTPRHKVTEMGQEVTMRCQPILGHNTVFWYRQTMMQGLELLAYFRNRAPLDDSGMPKDRFSAEMPDATLATLKIQPSEPRDSAVYFCASGLEPNTEAFFGQGTRLTVV.

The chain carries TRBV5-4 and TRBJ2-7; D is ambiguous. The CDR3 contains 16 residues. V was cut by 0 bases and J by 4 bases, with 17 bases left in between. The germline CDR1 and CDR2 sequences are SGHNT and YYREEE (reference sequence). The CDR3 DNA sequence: TGTGCCAGCAGCTTGGCCATAGGCAGGTCTCAGTACGAGCAGTACTTC. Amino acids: CASSLAIGRSQYEQYF.

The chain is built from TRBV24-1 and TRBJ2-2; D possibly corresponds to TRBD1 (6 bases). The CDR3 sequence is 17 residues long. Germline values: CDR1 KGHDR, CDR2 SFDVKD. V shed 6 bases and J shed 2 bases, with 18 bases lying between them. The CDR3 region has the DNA TGTGCCACCAGTCCTTCCCCCGGGACACCTAACACCGGGGAGCTGTTTTTT. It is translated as CATSPSPGTPNTGELFF.

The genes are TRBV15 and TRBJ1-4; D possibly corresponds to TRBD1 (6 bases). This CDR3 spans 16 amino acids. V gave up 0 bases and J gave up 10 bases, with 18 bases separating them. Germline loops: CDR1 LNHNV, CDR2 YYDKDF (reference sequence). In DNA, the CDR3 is TGTGCCACCAGCAGAGAGGGAGGGGGGCATCTAAGAAAACTGTTTTTT. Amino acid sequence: CATSREGGGHLRKLFF. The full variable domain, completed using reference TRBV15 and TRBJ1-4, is DAMVIQNPRYQVTQFGKPVTLSCSQTLNHNVMYWYQQKSSQAPKLLFHYYDKDFNNEADTPDNFQSRRPNTSFCFLDIRSPGLGDTAMYLCATSREGGGHLRKLFFGSGTQLSVL.

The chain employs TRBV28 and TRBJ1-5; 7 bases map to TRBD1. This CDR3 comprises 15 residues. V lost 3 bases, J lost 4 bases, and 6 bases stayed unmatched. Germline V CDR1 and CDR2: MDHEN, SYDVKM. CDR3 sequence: CASSFPGTVNQPQHF. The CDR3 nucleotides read TGTGCCAGCAGTTTCCCCGGGACAGTGAATCAGCCCCAGCATTTT. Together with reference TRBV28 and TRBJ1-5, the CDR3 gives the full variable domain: DVKVTQSSRYLVKRTGEKVFLECVQDMDHENMFWYRQDPGLGLRLIYFSYDVKMKEKGDIPEGYSVSREKKERFSLILESASTNQTSMYLCASSFPGTVNQPQHFGDGTRLSIL.

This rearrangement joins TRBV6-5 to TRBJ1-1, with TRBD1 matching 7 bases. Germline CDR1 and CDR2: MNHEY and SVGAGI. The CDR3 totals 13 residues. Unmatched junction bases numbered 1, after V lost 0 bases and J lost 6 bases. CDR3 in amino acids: CASSYSGGAEAFF. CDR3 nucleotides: TGTGCCAGCAGTTACTCAGGGGGCGCTGAAGCTTTCTTT.

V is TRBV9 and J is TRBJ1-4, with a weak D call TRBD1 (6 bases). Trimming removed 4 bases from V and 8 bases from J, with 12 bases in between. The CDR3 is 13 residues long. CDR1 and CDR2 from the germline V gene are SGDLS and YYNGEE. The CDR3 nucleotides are TGTGCCAGCAGCTCAGGGGAGCGGGAAAAACTGTTTTTT. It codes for CASSSGEREKLFF.